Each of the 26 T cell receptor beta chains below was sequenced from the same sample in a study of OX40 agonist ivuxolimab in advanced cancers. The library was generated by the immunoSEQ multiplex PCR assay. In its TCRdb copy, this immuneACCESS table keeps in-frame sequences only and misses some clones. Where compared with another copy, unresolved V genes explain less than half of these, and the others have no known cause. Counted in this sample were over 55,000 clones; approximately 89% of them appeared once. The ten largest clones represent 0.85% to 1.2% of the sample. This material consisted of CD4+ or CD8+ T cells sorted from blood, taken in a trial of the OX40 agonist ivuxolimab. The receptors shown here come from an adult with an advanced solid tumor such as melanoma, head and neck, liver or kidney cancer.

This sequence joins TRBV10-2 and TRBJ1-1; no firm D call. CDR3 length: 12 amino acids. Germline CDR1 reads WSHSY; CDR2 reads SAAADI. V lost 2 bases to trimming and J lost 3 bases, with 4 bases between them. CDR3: CASSELDTEAFF. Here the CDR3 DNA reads TGCGCCAGCAGTGAGCTGGACACTGAAGCTTTCTTT.

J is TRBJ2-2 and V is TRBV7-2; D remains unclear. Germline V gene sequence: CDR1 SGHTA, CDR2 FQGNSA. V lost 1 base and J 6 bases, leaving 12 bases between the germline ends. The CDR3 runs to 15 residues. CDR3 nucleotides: TGTGCCAGCAGCTTAGGTGGCGGAATCCCCGGGGAGCTGTTTTTT. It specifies CASSLGGGIPGELFF. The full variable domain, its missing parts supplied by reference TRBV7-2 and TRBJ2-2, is GAGVSQSPSNKVTEKGKDVELRCDPISGHTALYWYRQSLGQGLEFLIYFQGNSAPDKSGLPSDRFSAERTGGSVSTLTIQRTQQEDSAVYLCASSLGGGIPGELFFGEGSRLTVL.

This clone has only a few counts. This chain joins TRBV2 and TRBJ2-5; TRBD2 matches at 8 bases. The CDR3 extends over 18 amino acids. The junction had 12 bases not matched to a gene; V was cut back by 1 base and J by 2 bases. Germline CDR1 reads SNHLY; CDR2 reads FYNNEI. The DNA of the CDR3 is TGTGCCAGCAGTGAAGAGGGACGGGGGGGCCGAGGGCAAGAGACCCAGTACTTC. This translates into CASSEEGRGGRGQETQYF.

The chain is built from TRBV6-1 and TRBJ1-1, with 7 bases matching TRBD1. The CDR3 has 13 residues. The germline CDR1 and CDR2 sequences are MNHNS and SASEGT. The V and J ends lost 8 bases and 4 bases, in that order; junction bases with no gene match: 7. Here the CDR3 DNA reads TGTGCCAGCTCGAGGGGGCAGGGCACTGAAGCTTTCTTT. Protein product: CASSRGQGTEAFF.

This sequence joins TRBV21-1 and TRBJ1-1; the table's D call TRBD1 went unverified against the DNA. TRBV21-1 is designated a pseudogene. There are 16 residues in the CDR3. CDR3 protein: CASSKGNTGQDTEAFF. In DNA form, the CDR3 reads TGTGCCAGCAGCAAAGGTAATACAGGGCAGGACACTGAAGCTTTCTTT.

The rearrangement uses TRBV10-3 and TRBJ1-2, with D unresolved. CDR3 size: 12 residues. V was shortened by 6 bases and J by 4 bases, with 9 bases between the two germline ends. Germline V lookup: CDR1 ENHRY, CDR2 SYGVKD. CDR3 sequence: CAISKATYGYTF. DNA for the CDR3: TGTGCCATCAGCAAAGCTACCTATGGCTACACCTTC.

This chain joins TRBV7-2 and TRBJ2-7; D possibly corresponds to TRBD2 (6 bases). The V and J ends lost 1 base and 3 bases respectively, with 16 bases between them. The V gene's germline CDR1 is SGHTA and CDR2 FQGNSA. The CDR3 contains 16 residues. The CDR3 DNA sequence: TGTGCCAGCAGCTTAGGGGATGGGGGGACGGACTACGAGCAGTACTTC. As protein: CASSLGDGGTDYEQYF.

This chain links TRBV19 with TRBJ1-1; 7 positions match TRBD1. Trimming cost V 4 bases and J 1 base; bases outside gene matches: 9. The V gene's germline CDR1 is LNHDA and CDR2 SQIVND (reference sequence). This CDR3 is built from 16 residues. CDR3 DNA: TGTGCCAGTAGTACGGACAGGTTTTCTGCGAACACTGAAGCTTTCTTT. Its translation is CASSTDRFSANTEAFF. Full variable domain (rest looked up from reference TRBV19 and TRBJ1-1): DGGITQSPKYLFRKEGQNVTLSCEQNLNHDAMYWYRQDPGQGLRLIYYSQIVNDFQKGDIAEGYSVSREKKESFPLTVTSAQKNPTAFYLCASSTDRFSANTEAFFGQGTRLTVV.

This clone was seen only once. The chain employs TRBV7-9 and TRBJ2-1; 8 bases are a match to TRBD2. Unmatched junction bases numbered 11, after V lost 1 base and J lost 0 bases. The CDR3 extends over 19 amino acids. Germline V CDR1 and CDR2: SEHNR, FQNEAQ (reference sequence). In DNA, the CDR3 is TGTGCCAGCAGCTTAGATAGCTACGGCGGGGGGAGCTCCTACAATGAGCAGTTCTTC. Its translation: CASSLDSYGGGSSYNEQFF.

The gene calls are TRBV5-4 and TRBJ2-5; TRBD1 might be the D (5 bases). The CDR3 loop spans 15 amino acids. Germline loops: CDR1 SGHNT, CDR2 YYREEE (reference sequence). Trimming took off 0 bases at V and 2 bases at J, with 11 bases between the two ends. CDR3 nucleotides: TGTGCCAGCAGCTTGGCCCAGACAGCGCAAGAGACCCAGTACTTC. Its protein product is CASSLAQTAQETQYF.

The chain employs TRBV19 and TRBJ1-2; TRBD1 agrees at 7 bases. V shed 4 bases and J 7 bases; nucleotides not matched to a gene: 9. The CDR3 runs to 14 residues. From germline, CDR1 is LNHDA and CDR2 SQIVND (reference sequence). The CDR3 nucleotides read TGTGCCAGTAGTACCACAAGACAGGGCCCTGGCTACACCTTC. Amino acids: CASSTTRQGPGYTF. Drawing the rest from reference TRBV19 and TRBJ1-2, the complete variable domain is DGGITQSPKYLFRKEGQNVTLSCEQNLNHDAMYWYRQDPGQGLRLIYYSQIVNDFQKGDIAEGYSVSREKKESFPLTVTSAQKNPTAFYLCASSTTRQGPGYTFGSGTRLTVV.

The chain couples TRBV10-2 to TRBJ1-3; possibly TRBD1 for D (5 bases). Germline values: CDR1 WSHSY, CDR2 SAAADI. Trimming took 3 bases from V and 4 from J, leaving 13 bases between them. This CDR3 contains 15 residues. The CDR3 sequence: CASSDREGSGNTIYF. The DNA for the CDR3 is TGCGCCAGCAGTGACAGGGAAGGTTCCGGAAACACCATATATTTT.

CDR3 nucleotides: TGCGCCAGCAGCTGGGAGCCGCAGGGGTCCCAGCATTTT. It codes for CASSWEPQGSQHF. This sequence joins TRBV5-1 and TRBJ1-5; D is possibly TRBD1 (6 bases). This CDR3 region has 13 residues. The germline CDR1 and CDR2 sequences are SGHRS and YFSETQ. V lost 3 bases and J 11 bases, leaving 15 bases between the germline ends.

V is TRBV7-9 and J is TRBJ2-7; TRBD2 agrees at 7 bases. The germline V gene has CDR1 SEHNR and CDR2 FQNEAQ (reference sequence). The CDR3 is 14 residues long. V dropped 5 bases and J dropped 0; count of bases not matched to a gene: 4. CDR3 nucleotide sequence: TGTGCCAGCAGCCCTAGCGGCAGCTCCTACGAGCAGTACTTC. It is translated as CASSPSGSSYEQYF.

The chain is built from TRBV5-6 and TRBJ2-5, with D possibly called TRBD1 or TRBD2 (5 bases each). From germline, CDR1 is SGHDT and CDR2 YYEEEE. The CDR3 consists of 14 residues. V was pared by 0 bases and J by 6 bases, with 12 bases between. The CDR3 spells CASSLVQGGQTQYF. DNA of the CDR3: TGTGCCAGCAGCTTGGTCCAGGGCGGGCAGACCCAGTACTTC.

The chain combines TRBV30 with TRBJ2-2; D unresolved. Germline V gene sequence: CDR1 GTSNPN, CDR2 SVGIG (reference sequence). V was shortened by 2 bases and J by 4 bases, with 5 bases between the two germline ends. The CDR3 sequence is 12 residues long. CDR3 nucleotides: TGTGCCTGGAGTAGGGTCACCGGGGAGCTGTTTTTT. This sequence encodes CAWSRVTGELFF.

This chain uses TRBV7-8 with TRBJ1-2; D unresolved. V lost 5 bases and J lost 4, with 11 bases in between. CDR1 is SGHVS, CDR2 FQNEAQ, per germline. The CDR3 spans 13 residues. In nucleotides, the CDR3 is TGTGCCAGCAGCCCCCGGCGGGTCTATGGCTACACCTTC. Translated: CASSPRRVYGYTF. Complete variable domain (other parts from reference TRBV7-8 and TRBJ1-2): GAGVSQSPRYKVAKRGQDVALRCDPISGHVSLFWYQQALGQGPEFLTYFQNEAQLDKSGLPSDRFFAERPEGSVSTLKIQRTQQEDSAVYLCASSPRRVYGYTFGSGTRLTVV.

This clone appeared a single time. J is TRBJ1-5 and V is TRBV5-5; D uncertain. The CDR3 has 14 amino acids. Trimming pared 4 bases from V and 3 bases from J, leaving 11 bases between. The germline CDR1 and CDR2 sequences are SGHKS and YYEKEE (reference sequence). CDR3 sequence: CASSPQTANQPQHF. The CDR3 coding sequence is TGTGCCAGCAGCCCCCAGACGGCCAATCAGCCCCAGCATTTT.

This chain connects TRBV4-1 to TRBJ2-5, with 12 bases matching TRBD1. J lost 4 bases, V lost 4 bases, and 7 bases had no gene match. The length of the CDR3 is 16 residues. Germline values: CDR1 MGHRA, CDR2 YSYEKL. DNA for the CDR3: TGCGCCAGCAGCCGCTCGGGACAGGGGGCCGGAGAGACCCAGTACTTC. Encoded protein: CASSRSGQGAGETQYF.

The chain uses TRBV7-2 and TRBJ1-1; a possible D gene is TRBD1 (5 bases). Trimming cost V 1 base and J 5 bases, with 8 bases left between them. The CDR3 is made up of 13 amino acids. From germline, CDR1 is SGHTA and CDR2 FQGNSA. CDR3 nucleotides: TGTGCCAGCAGCTTAGAGAGGGGAACTGAAGCTTTCTTT. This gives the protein CASSLERGTEAFF.

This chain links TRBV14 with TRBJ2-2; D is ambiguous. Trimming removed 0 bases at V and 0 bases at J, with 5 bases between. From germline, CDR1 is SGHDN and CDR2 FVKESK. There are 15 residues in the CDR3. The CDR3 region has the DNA TGTGCCAGCAGCCAAGACAGACCGAACACCGGGGAGCTGTTTTTT. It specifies CASSQDRPNTGELFF. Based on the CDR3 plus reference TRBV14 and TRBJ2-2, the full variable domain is EAGVTQFPSHSVIEKGQTVTLRCDPISGHDNLYWYRRVMGKEIKFLLHFVKESKQDESGMPNNRFLAERTGGTYSTLKVQPAELEDSGVYFCASSQDRPNTGELFFGEGSRLTVL.

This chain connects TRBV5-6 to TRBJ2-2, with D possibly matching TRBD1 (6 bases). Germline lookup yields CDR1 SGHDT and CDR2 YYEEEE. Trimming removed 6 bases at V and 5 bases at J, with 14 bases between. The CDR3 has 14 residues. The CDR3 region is CASKAGVGTGELFF. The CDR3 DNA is TGTGCCAGCAAGGCAGGGGTAGGAACCGGGGAGCTGTTTTTT.

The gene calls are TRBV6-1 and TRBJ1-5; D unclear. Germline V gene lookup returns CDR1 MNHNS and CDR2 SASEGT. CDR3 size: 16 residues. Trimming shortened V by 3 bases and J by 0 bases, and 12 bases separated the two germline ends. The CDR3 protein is CASSEGSRYSNQPQHF. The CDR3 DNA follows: TGTGCCAGCAGTGAGGGATCAAGATATAGCAATCAGCCCCAGCATTTT.

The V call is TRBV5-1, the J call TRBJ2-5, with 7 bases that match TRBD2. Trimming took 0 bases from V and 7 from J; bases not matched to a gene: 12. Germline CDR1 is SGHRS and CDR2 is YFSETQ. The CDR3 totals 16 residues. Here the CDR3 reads CASSLGSLADGGTQYF. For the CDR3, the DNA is TGCGCCAGCAGCTTGGGATCGCTAGCGGATGGGGGGACCCAGTACTTC.

The CDR3 loop is CASSPRGDDGYTF. The CDR3 coding sequence is TGTGCCAGCAGCCCGCGAGGGGACGATGGCTACACCTTC. The rearrangement links TRBV4-2 to TRBJ1-2; a possible D gene is TRBD1 (5 bases). Germline CDR1 is LGHNA and CDR2 is YNFKEQ. Trimming left V 4 bases short and J 6 bases short, with 12 bases between. The CDR3 contains 13 residues.

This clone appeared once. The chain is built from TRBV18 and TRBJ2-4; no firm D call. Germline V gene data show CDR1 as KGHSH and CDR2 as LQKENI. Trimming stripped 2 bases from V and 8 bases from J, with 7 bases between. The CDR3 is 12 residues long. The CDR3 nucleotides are TGTGCCAGCTCACCAAACGTTGACATTCAGTACTTC. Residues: CASSPNVDIQYF. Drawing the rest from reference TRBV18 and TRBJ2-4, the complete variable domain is NAGVMQNPRHLVRRRGQEARLRCSPMKGHSHVYWYRQLPEEGLKFMVYLQKENIIDESGMPKERFSAEFPKEGPSILRIQQVVRGDSAAYFCASSPNVDIQYFGAGTRLSVL.